This T cell receptor beta chain is drawn from a study of tumor and adjacent non-tumor tissue in lung cancer. Study at large: Each sample yielded around 4.2 million productive TCRbeta reads on average.

This clonotype occurred once. Its antigen is unidentified. One end of the junction is discordant with germline, which a read error may explain. The CDR3 is 16 residues long. The library came from three nested PCR rounds adapted from ARM-PCR protocols. Via MiXCR, TCRdb re-called the multiplex PCR reads, giving one row per CDR3 protein. In the table there are 70,000 to 90,000 distinct CDR3 sequences, approximately 80% of which are singletons. The template was RNA from unsorted bulk tissue. The normal lung tissue was taken more than 3 cm from the tumor edge. Overall study results and limits: In normal lung, the top 100 clones were significantly more dominant than in tumor. TCR diversity was significantly greater in tumor than normal lung tissue.

The specimen was distant non-tumor lung tissue. The chain joins TRBV12-3 or TRBV12-4 to TRBJ2-1; TRBD2 agrees at 8 bases. The clonotype originates from a man aged 55 to 70 with non-small cell lung cancer. The CDR3 spells CASSHTAGVSYYEQFF. The CDR3 nucleotides read TGTGCCAGCAGTCACACAGCGGGGGTCTCCTACTATGAGCAGTTCTTC.